This T cell receptor (beta chain) was sequenced for a study of identical twins. A universal primer site was incorporated via template switching, and the cDNA contained unique molecular identifiers. MiXCR, run by TCRdb on the 5' RACE reads, gives a single entry per CDR3 protein. The table records 1.5 million or so distinct CDR3 sequences, 25% to 35% of them present only once. With respect to this clonotype: Antigen: not known.

The study, taken as a whole, reports: Potential partial confounding of zero-insertion analyses by invariant MAIT and iNKT cells was noted. Conclusions rested on cross-sectional statistics rather than following the same donors. Out-of-frame alpha sequences shared by twins showed excess low generation probability.

The germline V gene encodes CDR1 SGHDT and CDR2 YYEEEE. There are 11 residues in the CDR3. The V gene lost 0 bases and the J gene lost 14 bases, with 9 bases spanning the gap. V usage is TRBV5-6 and J usage is TRBJ2-1; the D gene is possibly TRBD1 (5 bases). Sequences were obtained from cord blood. This clonotype was obtained from a newborn girl in good health. The CDR3, as DNA: TGTGCCAGCAGCTTGGGGGGCGTGAAGTTCTTC. This gives the protein CASSLGGVKFF.